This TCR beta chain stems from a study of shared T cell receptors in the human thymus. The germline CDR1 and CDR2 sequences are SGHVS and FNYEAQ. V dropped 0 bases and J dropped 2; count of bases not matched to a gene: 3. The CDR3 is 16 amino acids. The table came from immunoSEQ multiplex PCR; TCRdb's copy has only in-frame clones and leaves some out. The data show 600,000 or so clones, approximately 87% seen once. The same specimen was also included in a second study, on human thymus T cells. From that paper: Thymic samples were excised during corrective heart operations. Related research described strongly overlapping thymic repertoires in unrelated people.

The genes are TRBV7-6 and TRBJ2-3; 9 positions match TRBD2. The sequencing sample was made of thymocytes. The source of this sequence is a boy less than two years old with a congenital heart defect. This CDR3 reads CASSLAPGLATDTQYF. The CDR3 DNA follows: TGTGCCAGCAGCTTAGCGCCGGGACTAGCCACAGATACGCAGTATTTT.